A single sample is the source of the 23 T cell receptor beta chains below, sequenced in a study of T cells expressing NK-cell markers. After re-calling the 5' RACE reads, TCRdb lists one entry per CDR3 protein, DNA absent. This table lists approximately 440,000 distinct CDR3 sequences. Sequenced input: blood T cells: a sorted CD56 or NKG2C T cell subset, CD4+ or CD8+ T cells, or bulk PBMC T cells (not recorded which). These receptor sequences come from a woman aged 50 to 65 in good health.

The V call is TRBV3-1, the J call TRBJ2-1; lacking DNA, the TRBD2 call made by TCRdb goes unchecked. CDR3 length: 16 amino acids. Germline values: CDR1 LGHDT, CDR2 YNNKEL (reference sequence). The CDR3 spells CASSFRLAGYYNEQFF.

The J gene is TRBJ1-2, the V gene TRBV5-1; TCRdb lists TRBD1, though no DNA is available to test this call. Per germline, CDR1 SGHRS and CDR2 YFSETQ. This CDR3 contains 14 residues. CDR3 amino acids: CASRGDRTHYGYTF.

The chain joins TRBV10-2 to TRBJ2-1. The CDR3 totals 11 residues. Germline values: CDR1 WSHSY, CDR2 SAAADI. CDR3 residues: CASSVVGEQFF.

The CDR3 spells CASIPGQGVHTGELFF. This chain joins TRBV10-2 and TRBJ2-2; TCRdb's D call, TRBD1, is unchecked because there is no DNA. This CDR3 contains 16 residues. Germline CDR1 and CDR2: WSHSY and SAAADI.

The chain carries TRBV6-5 and TRBJ2-7. CDR1 and CDR2 from the germline V gene are MNHEY and SVGAGI. The CDR3 extends over 14 amino acids. The CDR3 here is CASRPTLIPYEQYF.

The V call is TRBV12-3 or TRBV12-4, the J call TRBJ2-7. The CDR3 runs to 15 residues. The chain's CDR3 is CASTLLAFGSNEQYF.

The chain combines TRBV29-1 with TRBJ2-1. This CDR3 region has 13 residues. Germline-derived CDR1 and CDR2 are SQVTM and ANQGSEA. This CDR3 reads CSVVVGAYNEQFF.

The V gene is TRBV12-3 or TRBV12-4, the J gene TRBJ2-5; the TCRdb call, TRBD1, lacks DNA for checking. CDR3 length equals 15 residues. This CDR3 reads CASSLAWGQGETQYF.

The chain is built from TRBV20-1 and TRBJ2-2; checking the TCRdb D call of TRBD2 is not possible without DNA. CDR1 DFQATT and CDR2 SNEGSKA come from the germline V gene (reference sequence). The CDR3 totals 14 residues. The CDR3 protein is CSARVPTSTGELFF.

The genes are TRBV7-6 and TRBJ2-2. Germline V gene lookup returns CDR1 SGHVS and CDR2 FNYEAQ. This CDR3 is built from 17 residues. The CDR3: CASSLAAGVPNSGELFF.

The rearrangement links TRBV9 to TRBJ2-5; the TCRdb call, TRBD2, lacks DNA for checking. This CDR3 contains 16 residues. Germline V gene lookup returns CDR1 SGDLS and CDR2 YYNGEE. The CDR3 sequence: CASSVVAGGSQETQYF.

The chain combines TRBV10-3 with TRBJ2-7; without DNA, the TCRdb call of TRBD1 cannot be checked. The CDR3 is 14 residues long. The germline V gene has CDR1 ENHRY and CDR2 SYGVKD. The chain's CDR3 is CAISEIQGGNEQYF.

The V call is TRBV7-9, the J call TRBJ1-1; TCRdb proposes TRBD1, but this gene call is untestable without DNA. Germline-derived CDR1 and CDR2 are SEHNR and FQNEAQ (reference sequence). The CDR3 contains 15 residues. The CDR3 spells CASSSATGLGTEAFF. Drawing the rest from reference TRBV7-9 and TRBJ1-1, the complete variable domain is DTGVSQNPRHKITKRGQNVTFRCDPISEHNRLYWYRQTLGQGPEFLTYFQNEAQLEKSRLLSDRFSAERPKGSFSTLEIQRTEQGDSAMYLCASSSATGLGTEAFFGQGTRLTVV.

The chain employs TRBV5-1 and TRBJ2-5; there is no DNA to check the TCRdb D call of TRBD2. This CDR3 region has 14 residues. The germline gives CDR1 SGHRS, CDR2 YFSETQ. The CDR3 sequence: CASSLAREVETQYF.

This chain uses TRBV2 with TRBJ2-2; TCRdb outputs TRBD1, but without DNA this stays unchecked. CDR3 length equals 14 residues. The germline CDR1 and CDR2 sequences are SNHLY and FYNNEI. CDR3 amino acids: CASSVQQGTGELFF.

The chain employs TRBV5-1 and TRBJ2-2. Germline lookup yields CDR1 SGHRS and CDR2 YFSETQ. This CDR3 spans 15 amino acids. This CDR3 is CASSLVAGGTGELFF.

J is TRBJ2-7 and V is TRBV11-1. The germline V gene encodes CDR1 SGHAT and CDR2 FQDESV (reference sequence). The CDR3 extends over 15 amino acids. CDR3 sequence reads: CASSARRLDPYEQYF.

The rearrangement uses TRBV5-1 and TRBJ1-1; checking the TCRdb D call of TRBD1 is not possible without DNA. Per the germline V gene, CDR1 is SGHRS and CDR2 is YFSETQ. The CDR3 is 15 amino acids. CDR3 sequence reads: CASSWGQEKNTEAFF.

V is TRBV6-5 and J is TRBJ2-1; TCRdb names TRBD2, which stays unverified in the absence of DNA. The V gene's germline CDR1 is MNHEY and CDR2 SVGAGI. The CDR3 totals 11 residues. The CDR3 loop is CASLGANEQFF.

The chain combines TRBV12-3 or TRBV12-4 with TRBJ1-5; checking the TCRdb D call of TRBD1 is not possible without DNA. The CDR3 contains 15 residues. CDR3 protein: CASSSDGTLNQPQHF.

The V gene is TRBV3-1, the J gene TRBJ1-1. This CDR3 comprises 19 residues. Germline loops: CDR1 LGHDT, CDR2 YNNKEL (reference sequence). CDR3 sequence: CASSQDWVSARWEHAEAFF.

The chain links TRBV5-1 to TRBJ2-3; the TCRdb call, TRBD2, lacks DNA for checking. CDR1 and CDR2 (germline): SGHRS, YFSETQ. The CDR3 has 19 amino acids. CDR3: CASSLVMTSGRKMADTQYF.

The genes are TRBV20-1 and TRBJ2-5; there is no DNA to check the TCRdb D call of TRBD2. Germline loops: CDR1 DFQATT, CDR2 SNEGSKA (reference sequence). This CDR3 has 18 amino acids. The chain's CDR3 is CSARREILAQLPRETQYF.